Given below is one T cell receptor beta chain in context. This specimen belongs to a study of CD8+ T cells in alopecia areata. RNA, once extracted, was reverse transcribed into cDNA for use as the sequencing template. Clones were sequenced by immunoSEQ multiplex PCR, and TCRdb holds only the in-frame ones, with some missing. Of 150,000 to 200,000 clones in the sample, roughly 66% were seen once. Treatment denoted: oral pan-JAK inhibitor, 5-10 mg twice daily. With V trimmed by 3 bases and J by 6 bases, 2 bases remained unmatched. The CDR3 is 12 amino acids. Germline CDR1 is GTSNPN and CDR2 is SVGIG (reference sequence).

The source is a human donor with alopecia areata. V and J are TRBV30 and TRBJ2-5; TRBD2 aligns across 9 bases. Sequenced material: CD4+ T cells sorted from blood, taken at week 24, from a patient treated with tofacitinib. The CDR3 loop reads CAWRAGGKTQYF. The CDR3, as DNA: TGTGCCTGGAGAGCGGGGGGAAAGACCCAGTACTTC.